Listed below are T cell receptor beta chains from one sample, sequenced in a study of T cell responses to AZD1222 COVID-19 vaccine. Profiled with immunoSEQ multiplex PCR; TCRdb holds only in-frame clones, not every one. The sample gives 180,000 or so clones, approximately 95% of which show up once; around 4% is in the top ten. Sequencing used peripheral blood, obtained on day 0 of AZD1222 vaccination. These TCRs come from an adult in good health. The CDR3 runs from the conserved cysteine through the conserved F or W. A D gene is named only where the DNA matches it firmly. Clone size is shown for a subset of rows, as once, few, many or a class of expanded clone.

j_call clone_size d_call v_call cdr3_aa cdr3_nt
TRBJ1-4 - TRBD1 TRBV7-6 CASSTPGTAGGKLFF TGTGCCAGCAGCACCCCCGGGACAGCCGGCGGAAAACTGTTTTTT
TRBJ1-1 - TRBD1 TRBV10-3 CAISVTGVNTEAFF TGTGCCATCAGTGTAACAGGGGTGAACACTGAAGCTTTCTTT
TRBJ1-1 - - TRBV29-1 CSVATGRYAEAFF TGCAGCGTAGCAACAGGGAGGTATGCTGAAGCTTTCTTT
TRBJ2-7 - - TRBV5-1 CASSLSATGEQYF TGCGCCAGCAGCTTGTCGGCAACGGGAGAGCAGTACTTC
TRBJ1-6 once TRBD1 TRBV5-1 CASSSGQGGSPLHF TGCGCCAGCAGCTCGGGACAGGGAGGATCACCCCTCCACTTT
TRBJ1-5 few - TRBV12-3/TRBV12-4 CASSLLNQPQHF TGTGCCAGCAGTTTACTCAATCAGCCCCAGCATTTT
TRBJ1-5 - - TRBV6-5 CASGGTGSSNQPQHF TGTGCCAGCGGGGGTACAGGGTCTAGCAATCAGCCCCAGCATTTT
TRBJ1-1 - - TRBV3-1/TRBV3-2 CASSQGAGVGTEAFF TGTGCCAGCAGCCAAGGGGCAGGGGTTGGCACTGAAGCTTTCTTT
TRBJ2-7 - - TRBV6-6 CASSRSYEQYF TGTGCCAGCAGTCGTTCATACGAGCAGTACTTC
TRBJ2-4 - - TRBV5-5 CASSLWVGLAKNIQYF TGTGCCAGCAGCTTGTGGGTGGGATTAGCCAAAAACATTCAGTACTTC
TRBJ1-5 - - TRBV7-9 CASSLGAGEYSNQPQHF TGTGCCAGCAGCTTAGGGGCAGGGGAATATAGCAATCAGCCCCAGCATTTT
TRBJ1-2 - - TRBV5-6 CASSLPGGGYTF TGTGCCAGCAGCTTACCAGGAGGAGGCTACACCTTC
TRBJ2-2 - - TRBV4-2 CASSQEWYEKSGELFF TGTGCCAGCAGCCAAGAGTGGTACGAGAAGTCCGGGGAGCTGTTTTTT
TRBJ2-7 - TRBD1 TRBV5-1 CASSPGQIARDYEQYF TGCGCCAGCAGCCCGGGACAGATAGCACGGGATTACGAGCAGTACTTC
TRBJ2-5 - TRBD2 TRBV7-6 CASSLGGGRPWETQYF TGTGCCAGCAGCTTAGGTGGCGGGAGGCCGTGGGAGACCCAGTACTTC
TRBJ1-1 - - TRBV18 CASSPSGTEAFF TGTGCCAGCTCACCCTCGGGCACTGAAGCTTTCTTT
TRBJ2-7 - TRBD1 TRBV25-1 CASSYSNRGRFNEQYF TGTGCCAGCAGTTACTCGAACAGGGGGCGCTTCAACGAGCAGTACTTC
TRBJ2-1 - - TRBV27 CASSTQLNNEQFF TGTGCCAGCAGTACTCAACTAAACAATGAGCAGTTCTTC
TRBJ1-1 - - TRBV11-2 CASSLGLRRGNTEAFF TGTGCCAGCAGCTTAGGACTACGGCGGGGGAACACTGAAGCTTTCTTT
TRBJ2-3 - TRBD2 TRBV10-2 CASSGTSGSMNFPDTQYF TGCGCCAGCAGCGGGACTAGCGGGAGTATGAACTTCCCAGATACGCAGTATTTT
TRBJ1-3 - - TRBV10-3 CAISERWGNTIYF TGTGCCATCAGTGAGAGGTGGGGGAACACCATATATTTT
TRBJ1-1 - - TRBV6-5 CASSKGPGNTEAFF TGTGCCAGCAGTAAGGGACCGGGGAACACTGAAGCTTTCTTT
TRBJ1-3 - - TRBV5-5 CASRRTVSGNTIYF TGTGCCAGCAGACGGACAGTCTCTGGAAACACCATATATTTT
TRBJ1-1 - - TRBV4-1 CASSQDGWSHMNTEAFF TGCGCCAGCAGCCAAGACGGCTGGAGCCACATGAACACTGAAGCTTTCTTT
TRBJ1-5 - - TRBV6-1 CASSEALWGNQPQHF TGTGCCAGCAGTGAAGCTCTGTGGGGTAATCAGCCCCAGCATTTT
TRBJ1-4 - - TRBV11-2 CASSPGRVGEKLFF TGTGCCAGCTCGCCGGGCCGGGTCGGAGAAAAACTGTTTTTT
TRBJ1-2 - TRBD1 TRBV6-5 CASKGTGGSYGYTF TGTGCCAGCAAAGGGACAGGGGGTTCCTATGGCTACACCTTC
TRBJ2-1 - - TRBV29-1 CSGEVPGPVGNEQFF TGCAGCGGGGAGGTCCCGGGACCTGTGGGCAATGAGCAGTTCTTC